This is a list of T cell receptor beta chains from one sample in a study of long-term antiretroviral therapy in people with HIV. Only in-frame clones appear in the TCRdb table, and some are missing; sequencing was by immunoSEQ multiplex PCR. The sample records around 10,000 clones, around 83% being singletons. The specimen was unsorted PBMCs, collected 0.3 years before starting antiretroviral therapy. Every receptor here comes from a man in his thirties or forties with HIV. Each CDR3 is given with its conserved first and last residue. Fields, in order: D gene, J gene, V gene, clone size, CDR3 protein, CDR3 DNA. D genes are given only for firm matches. Only part of the rows carry a size: once, few, many, or a class if the clone is expanded.

D: TRBD2
J: TRBJ2-2
V: TRBV4-1
size: few
CDR3: CASSPRASGAGTGELFF
DNA: TGCGCCAGCAGCCCACGGGCTAGCGGGGCCGGGACCGGGGAGCTGTTTTTT

D: .
J: TRBJ2-2
V: TRBV6-5
size: .
CDR3: CASSYRFDPNTGELFF
DNA: TGTGCCAGCAGTTACAGATTCGACCCGAACACCGGGGAGCTGTTTTTT

D: .
J: TRBJ2-7
V: TRBV21-1
size: .
CDR3: CASSAKPGTAPVYF
DNA: TGTGCCAGCAGCGCAAAACCCGGGACAGCTCCGGTGTACTTC

D: .
J: TRBJ2-3
V: TRBV27
size: .
CDR3: CASSLSTSGSTDTQYF
DNA: TGTGCCAGCAGTTTATCGACCAGCGGTAGCACAGATACGCAGTATTTT

D: TRBD1
J: TRBJ2-7
V: TRBV27
size: .
CDR3: CASSGDRVAYEQYF
DNA: TGTGCCAGCAGTGGTGACAGGGTTGCTTACGAGCAGTACTTC

D: .
J: TRBJ2-1
V: TRBV7-9
size: .
CDR3: CASSLERIYNEQFF
DNA: TGTGCCAGCAGCTTAGAACGGATATACAATGAGCAGTTCTTC

D: .
J: TRBJ1-4
V: TRBV6-6
size: .
CDR3: CASSPGSFATNEKLFF
DNA: TGTGCCAGCAGTCCCGGGTCCTTTGCCACTAATGAAAAACTGTTTTTT

D: .
J: TRBJ2-2
V: TRBV11-2
size: .
CDR3: CASSLQGHTGELFF
DNA: TGTGCCAGCAGCTTACAGGGGCACACCGGGGAGCTGTTTTTT

D: TRBD1
J: TRBJ2-3
V: TRBV6-5
size: .
CDR3: CASSSLQGQASDTQYF
DNA: TGTGCCAGCAGTTCCCTCCAGGGACAGGCCTCAGATACGCAGTATTTT

D: TRBD2
J: TRBJ2-7
V: TRBV7-9
size: .
CDR3: CASSRLRTSGRKYEQYF
DNA: TGTGCCAGCAGCCGTCTCCGGACTAGCGGGAGGAAGTACGAGCAGTACTTC

D: .
J: TRBJ1-5
V: TRBV19
size: .
CDR3: CAGGAGSNQPQHF
DNA: TGTGCCGGTGGGGCCGGTAGCAATCAGCCCCAGCATTTT

D: .
J: TRBJ1-1
V: TRBV5-8
size: .
CDR3: CASRSHTEAFF
DNA: TGTGCCAGTCGGAGCCACACTGAAGCTTTCTTT

D: .
J: TRBJ1-6
V: TRBV19
size: .
CDR3: CASRQSAHSGSYNSPLHF
DNA: TGTGCCAGTCGACAGTCCGCCCACTCAGGTTCCTATAATTCACCCCTCCACTTT

D: TRBD2
J: TRBJ2-3
V: TRBV7-8
size: .
CDR3: CASSLKTSGSTDTQYF
DNA: TGTGCCAGCAGCTTAAAGACTAGCGGGAGCACAGATACGCAGTATTTT

D: TRBD1
J: TRBJ1-1
V: TRBV25-1
size: .
CDR3: CASRDAGGLNTEAFF
DNA: TGTGCCAGCAGGGACGCAGGGGGCCTCAACACTGAAGCTTTCTTT

D: .
J: TRBJ2-2
V: TRBV11-2
size: .
CDR3: CASSLVGVTGELFF
DNA: TGTGCCAGCAGCTTAGTCGGGGTTACCGGGGAGCTGTTTTTT

D: .
J: TRBJ2-2
V: TRBV10-3
size: .
CDR3: CAISESPTGNTGELFF
DNA: TGTGCCATCAGTGAGTCGCCGACAGGTAACACCGGGGAGCTGTTTTTT

D: TRBD1
J: TRBJ1-6
V: TRBV10-2
size: .
CDR3: CASSGGQGDSPLHF
DNA: TGCGCCAGCAGTGGGGGACAGGGAGATTCACCCCTCCACTTT

D: TRBD1
J: TRBJ2-7
V: TRBV28
size: .
CDR3: CASSSPRDRPSYEQYF
DNA: TGTGCCAGCAGTTCACCCCGGGACAGGCCCTCCTACGAGCAGTACTTC

D: TRBD2
J: TRBJ2-1
V: TRBV7-9
size: medium-sized
CDR3: CASSPKEQRGKENEQFF
DNA: TGTGCCAGCAGCCCCAAAGAACAGCGGGGGAAAGAGAATGAGCAGTTCTTC

D: .
J: TRBJ1-1
V: TRBV29-1
size: .
CDR3: CSVSDRQTEAFF
DNA: TGCAGCGTTTCAGACAGGCAGACTGAAGCTTTCTTT

D: .
J: TRBJ1-1
V: TRBV7-9
size: .
CDR3: CASSLGARGESEAFF
DNA: TGTGCCAGCAGCTTAGGGGCTAGGGGGGAGAGTGAAGCTTTCTTT

D: .
J: TRBJ2-2
V: TRBV29-1
size: .
CDR3: CRYDKGPSEHRGAVF
DNA: TGCAGGTACGATAAGGGGCCTAGCGAACACCGGGGAGCTGTTTTT

D: .
J: TRBJ1-6
V: TRBV5-1
size: .
CDR3: CASSPAILDSPLHF
DNA: TGCGCCAGCAGCCCGGCTATACTGGATTCACCCCTCCACTTT

D: .
J: TRBJ2-5
V: TRBV27
size: .
CDR3: CASSYPAAGGTQYF
DNA: TGTGCCAGCAGTTATCCTGCCGCCGGGGGGACCCAGTACTTC

D: .
J: TRBJ2-2
V: TRBV6-1
size: .
CDR3: CASRGRANTGELFF
DNA: TGTGCCAGCAGGGGCAGGGCGAACACCGGGGAGCTGTTTTTT

D: .
J: TRBJ2-7
V: TRBV27
size: .
CDR3: CASSPDSGPYEQYF
DNA: TGTGCCAGCAGCCCAGACAGCGGGCCCTACGAGCAGTACTTC

D: .
J: TRBJ2-1
V: TRBV18
size: .
CDR3: CASSPNDPGVNEQFF
DNA: TGTGCCAGCTCACCAAATGATCCTGGGGTGAATGAGCAGTTCTTC

D: TRBD2
J: TRBJ2-5
V: TRBV7-2
size: once
CDR3: CASSSGTSGEQETQYF
DNA: TGTGCCAGCAGCTCGGGGACTAGCGGGGAGCAAGAGACCCAGTACTTC

D: TRBD2
J: TRBJ2-4
V: TRBV2
size: .
CDR3: CASSEAPMGTNWYF
DNA: TGTGCCAGCAGTGAAGCGCCGATGGGGACTAACTGGTACTTC

D: TRBD2
J: TRBJ2-3
V: TRBV11-2
size: .
CDR3: CASSSTSGARDTQYF
DNA: TGTGCCAGCAGCTCCACTAGCGGGGCTAGGGATACGCAGTATTTT

D: .
J: TRBJ1-1
V: TRBV7-9
size: .
CDR3: CASSPREERMNTEAFF
DNA: TGTGCCAGCAGCCCCAGGGAGGAAAGAATGAACACTGAAGCTTTCTTT

D: TRBD1
J: TRBJ2-5
V: TRBV11-2
size: once
CDR3: CASSPRTGIRETQYF
DNA: TGTGCCAGCAGCCCGCGGACAGGGATTCGAGAGACCCAGTACTTC

D: .
J: TRBJ1-1
V: TRBV4-2
size: .
CDR3: CASSPRDLGDTEAFF
DNA: TGTGCCAGCAGCCCCCGGGACCTGGGCGACACTGAAGCTTTCTTT

D: .
J: TRBJ1-1
V: TRBV4-1
size: .
CDR3: CASSQVPETKAFF
DNA: TGCGCCAGCAGCCAAGTTCCCGAGACTAAAGCTTTCTTT

D: TRBD2
J: TRBJ2-3
V: TRBV7-2
size: .
CDR3: CASSLPLAGVRSTDTQYF
DNA: TGTGCCAGCAGCTTACCATTAGCGGGGGTCCGTAGCACAGATACGCAGTATTTT

D: .
J: TRBJ2-7
V: TRBV4-1
size: .
CDR3: CASSQDRGDEQYF
DNA: TGCGCCAGCAGCCAAGACAGGGGCGACGAGCAGTACTTC

D: .
J: TRBJ1-2
V: TRBV14
size: .
CDR3: CASSQDGRTVGYTF
DNA: TGTGCCAGCAGCCAAGATGGAAGGACAGTCGGCTACACCTTC

D: .
J: TRBJ2-3
V: TRBV9
size: .
CDR3: CASSVAGTHTDTQYF
DNA: TGTGCCAGCAGCGTAGCAGGAACTCACACAGATACGCAGTATTTT

D: TRBD1
J: TRBJ1-5
V: TRBV5-6
size: .
CDR3: CASSRRQGGLSNQPQHF
DNA: TGTGCCAGCAGCCGCCGACAGGGTGGTCTGAGCAATCAGCCCCAGCATTTT

D: TRBD2
J: TRBJ2-3
V: TRBV11-2
size: .
CDR3: CASSLRGLAGSLTDTQYF
DNA: TGTGCCAGCAGCTTACGAGGACTAGCGGGTTCTCTTACAGATACGCAGTATTTT

D: .
J: TRBJ2-3
V: TRBV4-1
size: .
CDR3: CASSQKGDTQYF
DNA: TGCGCCAGCAGCCAAAAGGGAGATACGCAGTATTTT

D: .
J: TRBJ2-4
V: TRBV19
size: .
CDR3: CASSPDELAKNIQYF
DNA: TGTGCCAGTAGTCCCGACGAGCTAGCCAAAAACATTCAGTACTTC

D: .
J: TRBJ1-2
V: TRBV14
size: once
CDR3: CASSPTIGGAGYTF
DNA: TGTGCCAGCAGCCCCACGATAGGAGGGGCTGGCTACACCTTC

D: TRBD1
J: TRBJ2-7
V: TRBV7-9
size: .
CDR3: CASSPQIPDRASF
DNA: TGTGCCAGCAGCCCGCAGATTCCCGACAGGGCGTCCTTC

D: TRBD1
J: TRBJ2-3
V: TRBV29-1
size: once
CDR3: CSGQGVDTDTQYF
DNA: TGCAGCGGACAGGGGGTCGACACAGATACGCAGTATTTT

D: .
J: TRBJ1-5
V: TRBV19
size: .
CDR3: CASSIGGDSNQPQHF
DNA: TGTGCCAGTAGTATTGGTGGGGATAGCAATCAGCCCCAGCATTTT

D: .
J: TRBJ2-7
V: TRBV28
size: .
CDR3: CASWEGSGDEQYF
DNA: TGTGCCAGCTGGGAGGGATCAGGGGACGAGCAGTACTTC

D: .
J: TRBJ2-5
V: TRBV5-1
size: .
CDR3: CASSFQGETQYF
DNA: TGCGCCAGCAGCTTTCAAGGAGAGACCCAGTACTTC